This T cell receptor (beta chain) was captured in a study of blood T cell repertoires in COVID-19. Generated by immunoSEQ multiplex PCR, the TCRdb table keeps only in-frame clones and is missing some. The data hold 150,000 to 200,000 clones, with about 80% observed a single time. In its sample, this clone was seen once. Per the germline V gene, CDR1 is SEHNR and CDR2 is FQNEAQ (reference sequence). The CDR3 has 14 amino acids. Trimming took off 6 bases at V and 4 bases at J, with 15 bases between the two ends. The source material was peripheral blood. The clonotype originates from a woman older than 75 with acute or convalescent COVID-19. V usage is TRBV7-9 and J usage is TRBJ1-1, with a tentative D call TRBD1 (5 bases). This chain's CDR3 is CASRGGRSRTEAFF. In nucleotides, the CDR3 is TGTGCCAGCAGGGGGGGAAGATCGCGCACTGAAGCTTTCTTT.